These 19 T cell receptor beta chains were sequenced from one sample in a study of blood T cell repertoires in COVID-19. Assay: immunoSEQ multiplex PCR; the TCRdb copy retains only in-frame clones and omits some. The data hold roughly 120,000 clones, with about 85% observed a single time. Sequencing used peripheral blood. These receptors all stem from an older woman with COVID-19, enrolled during active disease.

This rearrangement joins TRBV12-3 or TRBV12-4 to TRBJ1-1; D gene uncertain. Between the trimmed V and J ends, which lost 6 bases and 3 bases, there was a span of 8 bases. CDR3 length equals 12 residues. DNA for the CDR3: TGTGCCAGCAGCAAAGAGTACACTGAAGCTTTCTTT. This encodes CASSKEYTEAFF.

This chain joins TRBV7-9 and TRBJ1-1, with D maybe TRBD1 (6 bases). Germline V lookup: CDR1 SEHNR, CDR2 FQNEAQ (reference sequence). The CDR3 totals 13 residues. V lost 5 bases, J lost 12 bases, and 19 bases lay in between. This CDR3 is CASSPGAGHPSFF. CDR3 DNA sequence: TGTGCCAGCAGCCCAGGAGCGGGACATCCGTCTTTCTTT.

The CDR3: CASSEYSGYTF. The CDR3 DNA sequence: TGTGCCAGCAGTGAATATAGTGGCTACACCTTC. The chain recombines TRBV2 with TRBJ1-2; no definite D call. The V and J ends lost 2 bases and 7 bases respectively, with 5 bases between them. Per germline, CDR1 SNHLY and CDR2 FYNNEI. The CDR3 is 11 amino acids.

This rearrangement joins TRBV5-1 to TRBJ2-5; the match to TRBD1 covers 11 bases. The germline CDR1 and CDR2 sequences are SGHRS and YFSETQ. The CDR3 totals 15 residues. Germline trimming cut 4 bases from V and 2 bases from J; bases unmatched to any gene: 4. CDR3 in DNA: TGCGCCAGCAGCCACGGACAGGGGGCTCAAGAGACCCAGTACTTC. This encodes CASSHGQGAQETQYF.

This chain joins TRBV3-1 (or the pseudogene TRBV3-2) and TRBJ1-1, with D perhaps TRBD1 (5 bases). The CDR3 runs to 14 residues. Germline V gene sequence: CDR1 LGHDT, CDR2 YNNKEL (reference sequence). Trimming removed 3 bases at V and 6 bases at J, with 14 bases between. The CDR3 coding sequence is TGTGCCAGCAGCCAGGGGCAAACGGCCCCTGAAGCTTTCTTT. Translation: CASSQGQTAPEAFF.

The CDR3 loop is CASSGGQHQETQYF. The CDR3 bases are TGTGCCAGTAGTGGCGGACAGCACCAAGAGACCCAGTACTTC. This sequence joins TRBV19 and TRBJ2-5, with D tentatively TRBD1 (6 bases). Deletions cut 5 bases from V and 0 bases from J, with 10 bases between. Germline V lookup: CDR1 LNHDA, CDR2 SQIVND (reference sequence). The CDR3 spans 14 residues.

The gene calls are TRBV20-1 and TRBJ2-5; a weak D match, TRBD1 (6 bases). In germline, CDR1 is DFQATT, CDR2 SNEGSKA (reference sequence). Trimming stripped 7 bases from V and 4 bases from J, with 10 bases between. This CDR3 has 11 residues. The CDR3 sequence: CSVSDRETQYF. The CDR3 bases are TGCAGTGTCTCGGACAGAGAGACCCAGTACTTC.

V is TRBV5-4 and J is TRBJ1-3, with 8 bases matching TRBD1. Germline lookup yields CDR1 SGHNT and CDR2 YYREEE (reference sequence). The CDR3 is 17 residues long. Trimming at V came to 4 bases and at J to 0 bases, leaving 9 bases not matched to a gene. The DNA for the CDR3 is TGTGCCAGCAGCCCACCCGGACAGGGAACCTCTGGAAACACCATATATTTT. Encoded protein: CASSPPGQGTSGNTIYF.

CDR3 coding DNA: TGTGCCAGCAGCTTAGCTATGAACACTGAAGCTTTCTTT. This gives the protein CASSLAMNTEAFF. The V and J genes are TRBV7-3 and TRBJ1-1, with D uncertain. Trimming cost V 2 bases and J 0 bases, with 4 bases left between them. Germline CDR1 and CDR2: SGHTA and FQGTGA. The CDR3 has 13 amino acids.

The chain couples TRBV9 to TRBJ2-1, with 9 bases aligning to TRBD2. The CDR3 covers 12 residues. Trimming at V came to 10 bases and at J to 10 bases, leaving 9 bases not matched to a gene. The germline V gene encodes CDR1 SGDLS and CDR2 YYNGEE. CDR3 DNA: TGTGCCCGCGGCGGGGGGGATTCAGAGCAGTTCTTC. Its translation: CARGGGDSEQFF.

The CDR3 DNA is TGTGCCATCAGTGAAGAACAGACTGGAAACACCATATATTTT. As protein: CAISEEQTGNTIYF. This rearrangement joins TRBV10-3 to TRBJ1-3; no definite D call. The CDR3 has 14 residues. V lost 3 bases, J lost 2 bases, and 8 bases lay in between. CDR1 and CDR2 from the germline V gene are ENHRY and SYGVKD.

This clone was observed a few times. The chain couples TRBV4-1 to TRBJ1-2, with D tentatively TRBD1 (5 bases). The V and J ends lost 0 bases and 0 bases respectively, with 17 bases between them. CDR1 MGHRA and CDR2 YSYEKL come from the germline V gene. CDR3 size: 18 residues. The CDR3 DNA is TGCGCCAGCAGCCAAGATTCTTATTTTCGGGGGACTAACTATGGCTACACCTTC. This sequence encodes CASSQDSYFRGTNYGYTF.

The rearrangement joins TRBV11-3 to TRBJ2-3; 9 bases agree with TRBD2. Trimming took 5 bases from V and 3 from J; bases not matched to a gene: 6. The CDR3 totals 15 residues. Germline-derived CDR1 and CDR2 are SGHNT and YENEEA. The DNA of the CDR3 is TGTGCCAGCAGCCGGCGGGGGGGCCAAACAGATACGCAGTATTTT. It codes for CASSRRGGQTDTQYF.

This chain uses TRBV30 with TRBJ2-5; 7 bases fit TRBD2. The CDR3 totals 13 residues. The J segment lost 5 bases and the V segment lost 2 bases, leaving 5 bases of the junction unmatched. Germline V lookup: CDR1 GTSNPN, CDR2 SVGIG (reference sequence). The CDR3 DNA reads TGTGCCTGGAGTTCTAGCGGAGGGGAGACCCAGTACTTC. Its protein product is CAWSSSGGETQYF.

The chain combines TRBV3-1 (or the pseudogene TRBV3-2) with TRBJ2-2, with a possible D match to TRBD2 (6 bases). Germline CDR1 is LGHDT and CDR2 is YNNKEL (reference sequence). Trimming took 0 bases from V and 0 from J, leaving 17 bases between them. The CDR3 has 19 amino acids. CDR3 region: CASSQDWSEGTANTGELFF. Here the CDR3 DNA reads TGTGCCAGCAGCCAAGATTGGTCGGAGGGAACGGCGAACACCGGGGAGCTGTTTTTT.

The gene calls are TRBV27 and TRBJ1-5; D perhaps matches TRBD1 (6 bases). The V gene lost 4 bases and the J gene lost 7 bases, with 14 bases spanning the gap. Germline-derived CDR1 and CDR2 are MNHEY and SMNVEV (reference sequence). The CDR3 loop spans 14 amino acids. CDR3 in DNA: TGTGCCAGCAGTTCGCAAAGGGGGAAACAGCCCCAGCATTTT. It yields the protein CASSSQRGKQPQHF.

This chain uses TRBV24-1 with TRBJ1-5; no reliable D call. V was pared by 4 bases and J by 0 bases, with 6 bases between. The CDR3 has 14 residues. From germline, CDR1 is KGHDR and CDR2 SFDVKD. The CDR3 DNA reads TGTGCCACCAGTGACCGGGATAGCAATCAGCCCCAGCATTTT. This encodes CATSDRDSNQPQHF.

This clone appeared a single time. The chain recombines TRBV3-1 (or the pseudogene TRBV3-2) with TRBJ2-7, with D possibly matching TRBD2 (6 bases). CDR3 length: 15 residues. Looked up from germline, CDR1 is LGHDT and CDR2 is YNNKEL (reference sequence). V gave up 1 base and J gave up 6 bases, with 16 bases separating them. CDR3 sequence: CASSQGAGLASEQYF. The DNA of the CDR3 is TGTGCCAGCAGCCAAGGGGCCGGGCTAGCGTCCGAGCAGTACTTC.

For this clone: Germline is not matched at one junction end, which may reflect a read error. The chain joins TRBV12-3 or TRBV12-4 to TRBJ1-2; possible D gene TRBD1, 6 bases. The CDR3 contains 13 residues. CDR3 amino acids: CASSPGANHGYTF. CDR3 DNA: TGTGCCAGCAGCCCAGGGGCTAACCATGGCTACACCTTC.